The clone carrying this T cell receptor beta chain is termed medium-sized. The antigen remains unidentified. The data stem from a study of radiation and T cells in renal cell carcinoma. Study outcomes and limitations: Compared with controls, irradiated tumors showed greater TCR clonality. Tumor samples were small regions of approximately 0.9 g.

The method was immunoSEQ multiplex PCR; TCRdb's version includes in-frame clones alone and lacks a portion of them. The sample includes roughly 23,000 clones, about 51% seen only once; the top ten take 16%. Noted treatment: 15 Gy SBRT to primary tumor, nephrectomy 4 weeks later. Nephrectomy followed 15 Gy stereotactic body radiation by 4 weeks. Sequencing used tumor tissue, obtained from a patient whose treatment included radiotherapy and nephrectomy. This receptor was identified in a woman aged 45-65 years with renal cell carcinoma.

CDR3 sequence (DNA): TGTGCCAGCAGCCACAGGGAAACTGGGGCCAACGTCCTGACTTTC. Its protein is CASSHRETGANVLTF. The gene calls are TRBV7-9 and TRBJ2-6; a weak D match, TRBD1 (6 bases). The V end was cut by 5 bases, the J end by 2 bases, with 10 bases between. The CDR3 loop spans 15 amino acids. The germline V gene encodes CDR1 SEHNR and CDR2 FQNEAQ (reference sequence).